This paragraph covers one TCR beta chain sequence. This sample was included in a study of blood T cell repertoires in COVID-19. Across the study: Collection of acute and convalescent COVID-19 samples took place in the United States, Italy and Spain. T cells, B-cell-depleted T cells, or PBMCs provided the cDNA or gDNA that served as material.

In the original analysis: Amplification of reference gene primers was used by the study to estimate nucleated cell counts. Some clones are missing from TCRdb's copy, which holds only in-frame ones; the method was immunoSEQ multiplex PCR. Clone size and V and J calls were adopted from that table, with D and trimming inferred from the DNA. The sample consists of about 210,000 clones, about 83% of them appearing once. Per the germline V gene, CDR1 is MRHNA and CDR2 is SNTAGT. Trimming shortened V by 5 bases and J by 6 bases, and 17 bases separated the two germline ends. The CDR3 sequence is 15 residues long.

The TCR comes from a middle-aged woman with active or convalescent COVID-19. The chain joins TRBV6-4 to TRBJ1-5; D is perhaps TRBD1 (5 bases). Input material: peripheral blood. CDR3 amino acids: CASSPGWGEGQPQHF. The CDR3 nucleotides are TGTGCCAGCAGTCCGGGGTGGGGGGAAGGTCAGCCCCAGCATTTT.